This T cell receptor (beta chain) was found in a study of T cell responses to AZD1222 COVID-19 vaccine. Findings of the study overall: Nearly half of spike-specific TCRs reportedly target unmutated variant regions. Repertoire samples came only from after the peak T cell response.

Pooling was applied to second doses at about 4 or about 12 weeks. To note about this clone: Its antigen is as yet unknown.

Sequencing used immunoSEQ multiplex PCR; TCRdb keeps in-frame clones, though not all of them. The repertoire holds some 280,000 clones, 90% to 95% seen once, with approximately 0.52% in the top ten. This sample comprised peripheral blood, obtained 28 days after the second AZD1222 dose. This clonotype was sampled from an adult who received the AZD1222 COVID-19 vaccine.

The CDR3 is CASSAINSYNEQFF. DNA of the CDR3: TGTGCCAGCAGTGCTATTAACTCCTACAATGAGCAGTTCTTC. The genes are TRBV9 and TRBJ2-1, with D uncertain. The ends were cut back, 5 bases at V and 0 bases at J, with 9 bases in the middle. The CDR3 is 14 residues long. In germline, CDR1 is SGDLS, CDR2 YYNGEE.